These 23 T cell receptor beta chains share one sample of origin, sequenced in a study of T cell responses to AZD1222 COVID-19 vaccine. Clones were sequenced by immunoSEQ multiplex PCR, and TCRdb holds only the in-frame ones, with some missing. This repertoire shows fewer than 120,000 clones, around 81% found once; its top ten account for roughly 4.5%. The material was peripheral blood, obtained on day 0 of AZD1222 vaccination. These receptors were obtained from an adult in good health.

The chain employs TRBV5-1 and TRBJ2-1; 7 bases match TRBD2. CDR3 length: 14 residues. Trimming took 4 bases from V and 2 from J; bases not matched to a gene: 3. Germline values: CDR1 SGHRS, CDR2 YFSETQ. This CDR3 is CASSGGSAYNEQFF. CDR3 DNA: TGCGCCAGCAGCGGCGGGAGCGCCTACAATGAGCAGTTCTTC.

The CDR3 region has the DNA TGTGCCAGTAGTAAGGGACAAAATAATTCACCCCTCCACTTT. Its protein is CASSKGQNNSPLHF. V is TRBV19 and J is TRBJ1-6; D possibly corresponds to TRBD1 (6 bases). The CDR3 is made up of 14 amino acids. The V gene lost 4 bases and the J gene lost 5 bases, with 9 bases spanning the gap. CDR1 LNHDA and CDR2 SQIVND come from the germline V gene (reference sequence).

The chain couples TRBV2 to TRBJ1-1; TRBD1 matches 7 bases. In germline, CDR1 is SNHLY, CDR2 FYNNEI. With 7 bases clipped from V and 6 bases from J, the junction kept 5 bases outside the gene matches. This CDR3 comprises 12 residues. CDR3 amino acids: CASKGQFAEAFF. As DNA, the CDR3 is TGTGCCAGCAAGGGACAGTTTGCTGAAGCTTTCTTT.

The rearrangement links TRBV6-5 to TRBJ2-7; D unclear. The CDR3 consists of 14 residues. Deletions cut 4 bases from V and 5 bases from J, with 15 bases between. From germline, CDR1 is MNHEY and CDR2 SVGAGI. The CDR3 bases are TGTGCCAGCAGTTCCCAGTCCTTAAGGGACGAGCAGTACTTC. This translates into CASSSQSLRDEQYF.

The chain links TRBV28 to TRBJ2-3; 10 bases are a match to TRBD2. Germline V gene sequence: CDR1 MDHEN, CDR2 SYDVKM. Losses at the gene ends were 5 bases for V and 4 bases for J; bases not matched to a gene: 3. The CDR3 runs 14 residues. For the CDR3, the DNA is TGTGCCAGCAGTGAGCGGGGGGGCGCAGATACGCAGTATTTT. Translation: CASSERGGADTQYF.

J is TRBJ2-7 and V is TRBV19; D is unresolved. The CDR3 runs to 14 residues. In germline, CDR1 is LNHDA, CDR2 SQIVND (reference sequence). Trimming cost V 3 bases and J 5 bases, with 14 bases left between them. The CDR3 reads CASSMGGVWDEQYF. The DNA for the CDR3 is TGTGCCAGTAGTATGGGCGGTGTCTGGGACGAGCAGTACTTC.

CDR3 in amino acids: CATSGTGMRTEAFF. The CDR3 region has the DNA TGTGCCACCAGCGGGACAGGAATGAGGACTGAAGCTTTCTTT. The V gene is TRBV24-1, the J gene TRBJ1-1, with 8 bases identical to TRBD1. Per the germline V gene, CDR1 is KGHDR and CDR2 is SFDVKD. There are 14 residues in the CDR3. V was clipped by 7 bases and J by 5 bases; unmatched bases: 8.

The V and J genes are TRBV7-8 and TRBJ1-5; TRBD1 matches at 8 bases. The CDR3 sequence is 15 residues long. CDR1 and CDR2 from the germline V gene are SGHVS and FQNEAQ. The V gene end was trimmed by 5 bases and the J gene end by 6 bases; junction bases not matched to a gene: 9. This chain's CDR3 is CASSVAQGAGQPQHF. The CDR3 DNA reads TGTGCCAGCAGCGTTGCCCAGGGGGCGGGTCAGCCCCAGCATTTT.

This rearrangement joins TRBV5-1 to TRBJ2-1; 8 nucleotides line up with TRBD1. CDR3 length equals 14 residues. The V segment lost 4 bases and the J segment 5 bases; nucleotides outside the gene matches: 5. The germline gives CDR1 SGHRS, CDR2 YFSETQ. Here the CDR3 DNA reads TGCGCCAGCAGCGTGGGACAGGTAGACAATGAGCAGTTCTTC. Protein sequence: CASSVGQVDNEQFF.

The V call is TRBV7-2, the J call TRBJ1-2; 7 nucleotides agree with TRBD1. The CDR3 has 15 residues. Per germline, CDR1 SGHTA and CDR2 FQGNSA. V gave up 5 bases and J gave up 7 bases; unmatched junction bases: 13. CDR3 bases: TGTGCCAGCAGCGACCTCGGTGAGGGGGCGTCTGGCTACACCTTC. As protein: CASSDLGEGASGYTF.

The genes are TRBV7-9 and TRBJ1-1; D is possibly TRBD1 (6 bases). CDR1 and CDR2 (germline): SEHNR, FQNEAQ (reference sequence). V shed 4 bases and J shed 0 bases, with 9 bases lying between them. The CDR3 has 14 residues. The CDR3 nucleotides are TGTGCCAGCAGCTCCGGGGGCATGAACACTGAAGCTTTCTTT. Translated, it gives CASSSGGMNTEAFF.

The chain has TRBV10-3 and TRBJ2-2; D is undetermined. The CDR3 has 14 amino acids. Germline values: CDR1 ENHRY, CDR2 SYGVKD. V shed 10 bases and J shed 3 bases, with 15 bases lying between them. CDR3 in amino acids: CATRAAAHTGELFF. The CDR3 DNA is TGTGCCACAAGGGCCGCAGCCCACACCGGGGAGCTGTTTTTT.

The chain couples TRBV28 to TRBJ2-1, with 7 nucleotides matching TRBD1. Per germline, CDR1 MDHEN and CDR2 SYDVKM. The junction had 13 bases not matched to a gene; V was cut back by 5 bases and J by 9 bases. The length of the CDR3 is 15 residues. As DNA, the CDR3 is TGTGCCAGCAGTCTAGACAGGGTGGGCCTAGGTGAGCAGTTCTTC. It is translated as CASSLDRVGLGEQFF. The full variable domain, rest sourced from reference TRBV28 and TRBJ2-1, is DVKVTQSSRYLVKRTGEKVFLECVQDMDHENMFWYRQDPGLGLRLIYFSYDVKMKEKGDIPEGYSVSREKKERFSLILESASTNQTSMYLCASSLDRVGLGEQFFGPGTRLTVL.

This clone appeared a single time. This chain joins TRBV28 and TRBJ2-5; 9 positions match TRBD2. The CDR3 loop spans 15 amino acids. The V segment lost 8 bases and the J segment 7 bases; nucleotides outside the gene matches: 14. CDR1 is MDHEN, CDR2 SYDVKM, per germline. This CDR3 is CASGGREGGFVTQYF. The CDR3 nucleotides are TGTGCCAGCGGCGGGAGGGAGGGCGGTTTTGTGACCCAGTACTTC.

This chain joins TRBV9 and TRBJ1-2; 9 bases agree with TRBD1. V shed 7 bases, J shed 4 bases, and the junction held 8 bases outside the gene matches. Germline V lookup: CDR1 SGDLS, CDR2 YYNGEE. The CDR3 extends over 14 amino acids. The chain's CDR3 is CASRDRVGSYGYTF. In DNA form, the CDR3 reads TGTGCCAGCCGGGACAGGGTAGGCAGCTATGGCTACACCTTC.

The rearrangement uses TRBV2 and TRBJ2-2; D not certain. Trimming removed 0 bases at V and 6 bases at J, with 5 bases between. Germline-derived CDR1 and CDR2 are SNHLY and FYNNEI. The CDR3 runs 13 residues. CDR3 loop: CASSEALPGELFF. In nucleotides, the CDR3 is TGTGCCAGCAGTGAAGCGCTTCCCGGGGAGCTGTTTTTT.

This sequence joins TRBV28 and TRBJ1-1; D is ambiguous. CDR1 and CDR2 (germline): MDHEN, SYDVKM. The germline V and J ends were trimmed by 3 bases and 4 bases, with 6 bases remaining between them. The CDR3 has 12 amino acids. CDR3 DNA sequence: TGTGCCAGCAGTTTCTATGCCACTGAAGCTTTCTTT. Its protein product is CASSFYATEAFF.

This clone was seen a single time. Other DNA variants within this sample encode the same CDR3. The rearrangement links TRBV5-6 to TRBJ1-1, with 7 bases identical to TRBD1. CDR3 length equals 14 residues. The J segment lost 2 bases and the V segment lost 4 bases, leaving 5 bases of the junction unmatched. Looked up from germline, CDR1 is SGHDT and CDR2 is YYEEEE. The CDR3 DNA reads TGTGCCAGCAGCCGGGACAGAGCAAACACTGAAGCTTTCTTT. This encodes CASSRDRANTEAFF.

This chain uses TRBV27 with TRBJ1-3, with a tentative D call TRBD1 (5 bases). Trimming shortened V by 8 bases and J by 0 bases, and 11 bases separated the two germline ends. The CDR3 runs 14 residues. CDR1 MNHEY and CDR2 SMNVEV come from the germline V gene (reference sequence). CDR3 bases: TGTGCCAGCCAGGGACTCCTCTCTGGAAACACCATATATTTT. Its translation: CASQGLLSGNTIYF.

The gene calls are TRBV4-3 and TRBJ1-3; no definite D call. The CDR3 loop spans 13 amino acids. Germline assignment: CDR1 LGHNA and CDR2 YSLEER. V was pared by 4 bases and J by 7 bases, with 11 bases between. The CDR3 DNA reads TGCGCCAGCAGCCGGAGGGTTGGGAACACCATATATTTT. Residues: CASSRRVGNTIYF.

This clone showed up just a few times. The CDR3 bases are TGTGCCAGCAGTTCCGCCGGGACAGGGGATGGGAATGCTTTCTTT. This gives the protein CASSSAGTGDGNAFF. The chain links TRBV6-5 to TRBJ1-1, with 10 bases identical to TRBD1. V shed 4 bases and J 11 bases; nucleotides not matched to a gene: 13. The germline gives CDR1 MNHEY, CDR2 SVGAGI. This CDR3 comprises 15 residues.

A remark on this clone: Other DNA sequences in the same sample also yield this CDR3. The rearrangement links TRBV11-3 to TRBJ1-1; 8 nucleotides line up with TRBD1. Germline assignment: CDR1 SGHNT and CDR2 YENEEA. The V gene end was trimmed by 5 bases and the J gene end by 1 base; junction bases not matched to a gene: 3. There are 14 residues in the CDR3. Written as DNA, the CDR3 is TGTGCCAGCAGCCCGGGGACAGGGAACACTGAAGCTTTCTTT. Its protein product is CASSPGTGNTEAFF.

This chain links TRBV9 with TRBJ2-7; 9 bases agree with TRBD1. Germline lookup yields CDR1 SGDLS and CDR2 YYNGEE. Losses at the gene ends were 3 bases for V and 3 bases for J; bases not matched to a gene: 10. The CDR3 consists of 16 residues. The CDR3 protein is CASSGEPGQGFYEQYF. CDR3 DNA sequence: TGTGCCAGCAGCGGTGAACCGGGACAGGGATTCTACGAGCAGTACTTC.